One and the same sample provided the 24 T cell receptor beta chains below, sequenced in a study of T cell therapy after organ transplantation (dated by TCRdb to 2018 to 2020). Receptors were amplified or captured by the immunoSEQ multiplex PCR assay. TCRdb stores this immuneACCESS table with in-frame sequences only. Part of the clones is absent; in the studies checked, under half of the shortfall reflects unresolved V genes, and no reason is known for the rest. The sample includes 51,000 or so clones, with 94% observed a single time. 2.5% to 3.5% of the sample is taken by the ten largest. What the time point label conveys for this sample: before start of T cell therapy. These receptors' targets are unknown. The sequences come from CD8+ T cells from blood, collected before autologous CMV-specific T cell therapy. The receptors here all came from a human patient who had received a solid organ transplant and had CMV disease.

CDR3 amino acids: CASSQGIGYEAGELFF. Here the CDR3 DNA reads TGCGCCAGCAGCCAAGGGATCGGGTATGAAGCCGGGGAGCTGTTTTTT. This chain links TRBV4-3 with TRBJ2-2; D gene uncertain. The germline CDR1 and CDR2 sequences are LGHNA and YSLEER. The CDR3 runs to 16 residues. V lost 1 base and J lost 6, with 15 bases in between.

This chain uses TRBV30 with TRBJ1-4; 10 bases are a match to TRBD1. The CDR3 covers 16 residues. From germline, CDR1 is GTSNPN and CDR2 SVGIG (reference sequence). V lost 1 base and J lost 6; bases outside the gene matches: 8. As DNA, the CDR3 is TGTGCCTGGAGTGCCTACGCCGGGACAGGGGATGAAAAACTGTTTTTT. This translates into CAWSAYAGTGDEKLFF.

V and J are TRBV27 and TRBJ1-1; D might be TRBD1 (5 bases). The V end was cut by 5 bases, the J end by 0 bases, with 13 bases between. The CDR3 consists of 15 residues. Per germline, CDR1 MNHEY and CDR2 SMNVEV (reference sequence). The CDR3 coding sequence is TGTGCCAGCAGTGTGGACATAGGGGTGAACACTGAAGCTTTCTTT. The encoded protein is CASSVDIGVNTEAFF.

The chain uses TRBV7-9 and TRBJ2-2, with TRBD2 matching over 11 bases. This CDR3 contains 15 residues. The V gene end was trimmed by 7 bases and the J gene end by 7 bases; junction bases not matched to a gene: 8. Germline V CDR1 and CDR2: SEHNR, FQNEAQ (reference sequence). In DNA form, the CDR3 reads TGTGCCAGCAACCAACTAGCGGGAGCTAGCGGGGAGCTGTTTTTT. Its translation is CASNQLAGASGELFF.

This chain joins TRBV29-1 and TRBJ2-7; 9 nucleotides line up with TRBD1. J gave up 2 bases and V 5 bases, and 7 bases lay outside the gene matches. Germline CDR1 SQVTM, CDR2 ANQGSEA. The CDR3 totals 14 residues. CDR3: CSVPTGGKAYEQYF. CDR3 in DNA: TGCAGCGTTCCAACAGGGGGCAAGGCCTACGAGCAGTACTTC.

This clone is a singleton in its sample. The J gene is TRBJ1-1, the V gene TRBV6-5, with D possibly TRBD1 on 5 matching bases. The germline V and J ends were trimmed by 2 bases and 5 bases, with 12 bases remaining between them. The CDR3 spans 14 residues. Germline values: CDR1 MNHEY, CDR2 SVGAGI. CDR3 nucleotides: TGTGCCAGCAGTTACCGCAGGGTTGGGACTGAAGCTTTCTTT. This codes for CASSYRRVGTEAFF.

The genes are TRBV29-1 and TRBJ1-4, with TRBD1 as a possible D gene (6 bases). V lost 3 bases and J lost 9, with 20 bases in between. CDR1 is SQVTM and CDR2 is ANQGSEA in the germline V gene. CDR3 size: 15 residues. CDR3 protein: CSVEGTQGDGKKLFF. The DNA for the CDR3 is TGCAGCGTTGAGGGCACACAGGGAGATGGAAAAAAACTGTTTTTT.

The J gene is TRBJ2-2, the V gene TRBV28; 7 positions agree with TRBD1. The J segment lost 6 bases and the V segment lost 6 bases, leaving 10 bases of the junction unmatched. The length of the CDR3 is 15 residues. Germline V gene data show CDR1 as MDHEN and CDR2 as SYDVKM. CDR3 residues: CASRLQGSLPGELFF. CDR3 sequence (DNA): TGTGCCAGCAGACTACAGGGGTCCCTCCCCGGGGAGCTGTTTTTT.

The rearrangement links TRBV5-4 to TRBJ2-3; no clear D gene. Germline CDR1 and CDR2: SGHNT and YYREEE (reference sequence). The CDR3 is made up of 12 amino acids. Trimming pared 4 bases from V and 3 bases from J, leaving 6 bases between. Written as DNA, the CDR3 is TGTGCCAGCAGCGAGTGGACAGATACGCAGTATTTT. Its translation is CASSEWTDTQYF.

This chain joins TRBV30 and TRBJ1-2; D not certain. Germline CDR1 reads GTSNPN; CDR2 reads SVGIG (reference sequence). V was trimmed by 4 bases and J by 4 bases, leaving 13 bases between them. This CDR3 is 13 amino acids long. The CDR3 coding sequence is TGTGCCTGGACCTTGGAAGAATCCTATGGCTACACCTTC. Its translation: CAWTLEESYGYTF.

The CDR3, as DNA: TGTGCCAGCAGCTTAAAGAGGACGGGGGGATGGTTTGGTACAGATACGCAGTATTTT. Translating it yields CASSLKRTGGWFGTDTQYF. J is TRBJ2-3 and V is TRBV13, with TRBD2 identical over 7 bases. CDR1 is PRHDT, CDR2 FYEKMQ, per germline (reference sequence). Trimming took 2 bases from V and 3 from J; bases not matched to a gene: 17. CDR3 length equals 19 residues.

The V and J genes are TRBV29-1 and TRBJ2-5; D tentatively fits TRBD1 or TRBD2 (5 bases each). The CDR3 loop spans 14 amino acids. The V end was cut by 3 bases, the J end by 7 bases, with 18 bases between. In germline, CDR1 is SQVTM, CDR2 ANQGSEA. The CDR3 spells CSVDLRDPAGTQYF. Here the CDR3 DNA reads TGCAGCGTTGACCTCCGGGACCCCGCCGGGACCCAGTACTTC. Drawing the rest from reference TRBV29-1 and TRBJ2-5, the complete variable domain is SAVISQKPSRDICQRGTSLTIQCQVDSQVTMMFWYRQQPGQSLTLIATANQGSEATYESGFVIDKFPISRPNLTFSTLTVSNMSPEDSSIYLCSVDLRDPAGTQYFGPGTRLLVL.

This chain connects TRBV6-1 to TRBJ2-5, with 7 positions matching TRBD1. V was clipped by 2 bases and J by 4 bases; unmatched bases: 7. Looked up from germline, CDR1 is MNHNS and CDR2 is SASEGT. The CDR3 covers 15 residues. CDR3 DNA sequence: TGTGCCAGCAGTGAATCTCGAAGACAGGGAGAGACCCAGTACTTC. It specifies CASSESRRQGETQYF.

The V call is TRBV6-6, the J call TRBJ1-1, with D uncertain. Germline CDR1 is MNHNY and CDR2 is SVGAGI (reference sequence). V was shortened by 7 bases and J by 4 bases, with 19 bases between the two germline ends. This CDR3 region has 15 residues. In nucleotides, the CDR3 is TGTGCCAGCATTTGGGCCAAGACATCGGGCACTGAAGCTTTCTTT. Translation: CASIWAKTSGTEAFF.

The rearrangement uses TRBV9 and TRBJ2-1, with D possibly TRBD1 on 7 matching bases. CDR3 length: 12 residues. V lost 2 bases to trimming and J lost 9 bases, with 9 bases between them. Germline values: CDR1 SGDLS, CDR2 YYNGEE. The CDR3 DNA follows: TGTGCCAGCAGCGTCAGGGGGGCTGAGCAGTTCTTC. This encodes CASSVRGAEQFF. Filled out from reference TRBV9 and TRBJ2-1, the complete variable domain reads DSGVTQTPKHLITATGQRVTLRCSPRSGDLSVYWYQQSLDQGLQFLIQYYNGEERAKGNILERFSAQQFPDLHSELNLSSLELGDSALYFCASSVRGAEQFFGPGTRLTVL.

CDR3 DNA: TGTGCCAGCAGCTTAGCAGGGATGGGTATTGTAGCTGAAGCTTTCTTT. As protein: CASSLAGMGIVAEAFF. The chain carries TRBV7-9 and TRBJ1-1; D gene ambiguous. CDR1 SEHNR and CDR2 FQNEAQ come from the germline V gene (reference sequence). V was trimmed by 0 bases and J by 6 bases, leaving 17 bases between them. The CDR3 totals 16 residues.

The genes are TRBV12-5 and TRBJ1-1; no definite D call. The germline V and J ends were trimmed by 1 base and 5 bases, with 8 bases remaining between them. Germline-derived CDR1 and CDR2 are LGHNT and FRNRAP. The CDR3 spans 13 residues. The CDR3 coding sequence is TGTGCTAGTGGTTTGGGTCGGGGTACTGAAGCTTTCTTT. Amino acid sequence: CASGLGRGTEAFF.

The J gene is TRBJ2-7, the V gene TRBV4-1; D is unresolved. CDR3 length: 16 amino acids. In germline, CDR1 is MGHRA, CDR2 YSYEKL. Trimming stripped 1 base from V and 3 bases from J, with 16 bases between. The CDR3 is CASSQGPTIAIYEQYF. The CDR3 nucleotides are TGCGCCAGCAGCCAAGGCCCGACCATTGCCATCTACGAGCAGTACTTC.

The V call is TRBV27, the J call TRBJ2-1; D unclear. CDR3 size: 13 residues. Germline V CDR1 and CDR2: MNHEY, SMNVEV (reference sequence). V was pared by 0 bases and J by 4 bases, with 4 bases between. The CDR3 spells CASSLSLYNEQFF. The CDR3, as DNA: TGTGCCAGCAGTTTATCTCTATACAATGAGCAGTTCTTC.

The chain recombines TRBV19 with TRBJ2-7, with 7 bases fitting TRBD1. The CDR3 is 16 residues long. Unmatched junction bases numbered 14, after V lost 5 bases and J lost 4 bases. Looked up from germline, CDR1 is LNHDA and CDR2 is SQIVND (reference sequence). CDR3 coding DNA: TGTGCCAGTAGTCTTGGGGACAGCCTCCAAGGGTACGAGCAGTACTTC. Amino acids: CASSLGDSLQGYEQYF.

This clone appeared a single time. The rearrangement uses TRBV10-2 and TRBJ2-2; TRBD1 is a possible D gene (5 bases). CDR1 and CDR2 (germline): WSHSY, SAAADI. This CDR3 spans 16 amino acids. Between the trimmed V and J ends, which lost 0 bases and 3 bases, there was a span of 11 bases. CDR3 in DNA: TGCGCCAGCAGTGAGTCGGGGCAGTCTTACACCGGGGAGCTGTTTTTT. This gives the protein CASSESGQSYTGELFF.

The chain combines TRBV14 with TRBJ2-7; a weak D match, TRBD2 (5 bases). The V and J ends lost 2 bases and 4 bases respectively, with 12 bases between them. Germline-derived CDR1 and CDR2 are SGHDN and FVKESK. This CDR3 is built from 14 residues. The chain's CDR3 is CASSQNTRGYEQYF. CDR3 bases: TGTGCCAGCAGCCAAAACACTCGGGGATACGAGCAGTACTTC.

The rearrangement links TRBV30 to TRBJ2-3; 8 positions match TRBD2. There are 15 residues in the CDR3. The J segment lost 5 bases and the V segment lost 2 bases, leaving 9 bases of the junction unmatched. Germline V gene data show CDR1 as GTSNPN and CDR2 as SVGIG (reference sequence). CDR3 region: CAWSPTGGSGDTQYF. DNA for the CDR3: TGTGCCTGGAGTCCGACGGGGGGGTCGGGAGATACGCAGTATTTT.

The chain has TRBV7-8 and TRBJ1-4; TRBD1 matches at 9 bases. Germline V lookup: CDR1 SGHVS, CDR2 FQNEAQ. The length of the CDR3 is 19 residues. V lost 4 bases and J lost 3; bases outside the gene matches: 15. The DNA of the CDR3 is TGTGCCAGCAGCTCGGGACAGGGATTCGCCTTCGGAGCTAATGAAAAACTGTTTTTT. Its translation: CASSSGQGFAFGANEKLFF.